This T cell receptor (beta chain) was retrieved from a study of blood T cell repertoires in COVID-19. V gave up 4 bases and J gave up 0 bases, with 7 bases separating them. This CDR3 has 13 residues. CDR1 is LNHDA and CDR2 is SQIVND in the germline V gene (reference sequence). Profiled with immunoSEQ multiplex PCR; TCRdb holds only in-frame clones, not every one. The data contain 35,000 to 45,000 clones, 85% of them seen just once; the ten biggest clones take up 5.4%. The sample taken for sequencing was peripheral blood. The source of this sequence is a man in his fifties or sixties with active COVID-19. The rearrangement uses TRBV19 and TRBJ2-7, with D uncertain. The CDR3 DNA reads TGTGCCAGTAGTAGCGGCAGCTCCTACGAGCAGTACTTC. It encodes CASSSGSSYEQYF.